This T cell receptor (beta chain) was documented in a study of cytomegalovirus exposure and HLA in healthy donors. Study background: In a previous analysis, 117 million unique TCR beta sequences were found from about 190 million T cells. Study-wide findings and caveats: Among immune exposure information, only CMV serostatus was available. Specificity for CMV antigens was confirmed in vitro for a few of the CMV-associated chains. Analysis performed later showed TCR beta chains linked to HLA being more clonally expanded than equally common others.

A remark on this clone: Its specificity is not known.

V was shortened by 1 base and J by 5 bases, with 15 bases between the two germline ends. CDR1 and CDR2 from the germline V gene are GTSNPN and SVGIG (reference sequence). This CDR3 spans 15 amino acids. Amplification used 60 Vbeta primers and 13 Jbeta primers. Using immunoSEQ multiplex PCR, the repertoire was profiled, and TCRdb retains in-frame clones only, with some absent. This table holds 60,000 to 70,000 clones, roughly 70% found once. The receptor was isolated from a man aged 50 or older in good health and CMV-seropositive. The chain carries TRBV30 and TRBJ1-3; D is ambiguous. Sequencing was performed on PBMCs. The CDR3 nucleotides read TGTGCCTGGAGTGGCCGGCGTAGAACTAGAAACACCATATATTTT. This codes for CAWSGRRRTRNTIYF.